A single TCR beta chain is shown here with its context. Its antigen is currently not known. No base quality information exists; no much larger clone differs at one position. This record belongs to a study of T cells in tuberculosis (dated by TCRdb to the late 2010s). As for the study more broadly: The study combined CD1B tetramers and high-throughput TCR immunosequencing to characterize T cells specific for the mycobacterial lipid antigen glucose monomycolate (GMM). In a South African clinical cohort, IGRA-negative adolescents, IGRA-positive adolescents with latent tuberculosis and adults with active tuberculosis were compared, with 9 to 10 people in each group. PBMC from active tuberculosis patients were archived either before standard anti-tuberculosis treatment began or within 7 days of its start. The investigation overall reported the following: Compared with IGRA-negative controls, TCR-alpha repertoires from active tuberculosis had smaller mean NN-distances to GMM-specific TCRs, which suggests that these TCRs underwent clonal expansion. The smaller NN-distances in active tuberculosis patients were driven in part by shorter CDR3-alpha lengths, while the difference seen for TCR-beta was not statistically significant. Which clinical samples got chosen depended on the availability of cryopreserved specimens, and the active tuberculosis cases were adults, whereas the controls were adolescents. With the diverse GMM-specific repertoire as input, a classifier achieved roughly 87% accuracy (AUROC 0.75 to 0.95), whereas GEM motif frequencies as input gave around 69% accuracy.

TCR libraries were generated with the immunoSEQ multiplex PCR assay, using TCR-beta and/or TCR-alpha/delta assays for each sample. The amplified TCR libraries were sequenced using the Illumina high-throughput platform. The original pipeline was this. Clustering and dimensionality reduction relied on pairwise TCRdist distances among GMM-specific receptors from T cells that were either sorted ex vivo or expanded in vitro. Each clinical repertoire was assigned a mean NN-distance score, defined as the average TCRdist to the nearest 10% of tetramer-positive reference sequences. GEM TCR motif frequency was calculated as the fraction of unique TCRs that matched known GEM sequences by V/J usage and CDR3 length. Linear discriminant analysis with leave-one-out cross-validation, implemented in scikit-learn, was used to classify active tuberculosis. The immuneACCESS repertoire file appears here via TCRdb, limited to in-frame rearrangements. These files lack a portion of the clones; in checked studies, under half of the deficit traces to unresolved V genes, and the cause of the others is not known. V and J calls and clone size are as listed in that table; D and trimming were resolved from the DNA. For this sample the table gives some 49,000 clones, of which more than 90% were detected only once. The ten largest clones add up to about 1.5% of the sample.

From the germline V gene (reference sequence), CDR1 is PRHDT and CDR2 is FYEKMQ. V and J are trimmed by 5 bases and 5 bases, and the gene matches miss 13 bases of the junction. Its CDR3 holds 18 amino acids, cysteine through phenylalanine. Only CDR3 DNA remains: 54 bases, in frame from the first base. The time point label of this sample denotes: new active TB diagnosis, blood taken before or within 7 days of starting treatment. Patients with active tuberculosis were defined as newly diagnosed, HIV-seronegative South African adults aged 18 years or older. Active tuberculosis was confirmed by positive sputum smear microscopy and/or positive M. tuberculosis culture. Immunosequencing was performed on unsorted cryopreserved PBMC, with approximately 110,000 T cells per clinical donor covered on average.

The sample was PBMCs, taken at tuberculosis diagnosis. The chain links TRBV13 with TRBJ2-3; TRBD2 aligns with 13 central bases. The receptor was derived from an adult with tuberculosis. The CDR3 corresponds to CASSLGLAGATGLDTQYF. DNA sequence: TGTGCCAGCAGCCTCGGACTAGCGGGAGCCACAGGTCTAGATACGCAGTATTTT.